These 25 T cell receptor beta chains were sequenced from one sample in a study of CD8+ T cells in alopecia areata. Sequencing used cDNA as its template, made by extracting RNA and reverse transcribing it. Using immunoSEQ multiplex PCR, the repertoire was profiled, and TCRdb retains in-frame clones only, with some absent. The data contain some 130,000 clones, 58% of them singletons. The sequences come from CD4+ T cells sorted from blood, collected at week 0. The receptors were sampled from a human donor with alopecia areata.

This clone was picked up a small number of times. This chain connects TRBV30 to TRBJ2-1; D is uncertain. The CDR3 contains 14 residues. V was shortened by 8 bases and J by 3 bases, with 17 bases between the two germline ends. The V gene's germline CDR1 is GTSNPN and CDR2 SVGIG (reference sequence). CDR3 in DNA: TGTGCCAGAGACACACCCCGAGGCTACAATGAGCAGTTCTTC. As protein: CARDTPRGYNEQFF.

The chain links TRBV10-3 to TRBJ2-7; D may be TRBD1 (6 bases). Germline assignment: CDR1 ENHRY and CDR2 SYGVKD. The CDR3 consists of 12 residues. Trimming removed 4 bases at V and 12 bases at J, with 16 bases between. In DNA, the CDR3 is TGTGCCATCAGTGGAACCGAGACAGGATGGTACTTC. Protein sequence: CAISGTETGWYF.

The chain combines TRBV5-1 with TRBJ2-7; D call uncertain. Trimming removed 0 bases from V and 6 bases from J, with 10 bases in between. CDR1 and CDR2 (germline): SGHRS, YFSETQ. The CDR3 is made up of 13 amino acids. The CDR3 DNA is TGCGCCAGCAGCTTGGCCGTGGAAGGCGAGCAGTACTTC. Protein product: CASSLAVEGEQYF. Full variable domain (missing parts from reference TRBV5-1 and TRBJ2-7): KAGVTQTPRYLIKTRGQQVTLSCSPISGHRSVSWYQQTPGQGLQFLFEYFSETQRNKGNFPGRFSGRQFSNSRSEMNVSTLELGDSALYLCASSLAVEGEQYFGPGTRLTVT.

This clone occurred a few times. The same CDR3 arises from other DNA sequences in this sample as well. V is TRBV7-2 and J is TRBJ1-1; no clear D. The CDR3 runs to 11 residues. The germline CDR1 and CDR2 sequences are SGHTA and FQGNSA. The V gene lost 2 bases and the J gene lost 7 bases, with 5 bases spanning the gap. CDR3 nucleotide sequence: TGTGCCAGCAGCTTACAGCGTGAAGCTTTCTTT. It is translated as CASSLQREAFF.

There are a few counts of this clone. V is TRBV4-3 and J is TRBJ2-3, with D possibly being TRBD1 (5 bases). Between the trimmed V and J ends, which lost 0 bases and 4 bases, there was a span of 17 bases. The CDR3 covers 17 residues. Germline CDR1 is LGHNA and CDR2 is YSLEER. The CDR3 coding sequence is TGCGCCAGCAGCCAAGATCTAGGTTTCGACAGACCAGATACGCAGTATTTT. It codes for CASSQDLGFDRPDTQYF.

The chain is built from TRBV29-1 and TRBJ2-7; maybe TRBD2 (5 bases). The CDR3 runs to 14 residues. Trimming took 5 bases from V and 0 from J, leaving 14 bases between them. The germline V gene has CDR1 SQVTM and CDR2 ANQGSEA. The CDR3 bases are TGCAGCGTTTGGACTGATACCAGCTCCTACGAGCAGTACTTC. Translating it yields CSVWTDTSSYEQYF.

The chain employs TRBV7-2 and TRBJ1-1; D is uncertain. The V end was cut by 7 bases, the J end by 4 bases, with 7 bases between. CDR1 is SGHTA and CDR2 is FQGNSA in the germline V gene. CDR3 length: 11 amino acids. CDR3 DNA: TGTGCCAGCACCTCCGCCACTGAAGCTTTCTTT. It codes for CASTSATEAFF.

This sequence joins TRBV30 and TRBJ1-1; 10 bases line up with TRBD1. The CDR3 runs to 16 residues. CDR1 is GTSNPN, CDR2 SVGIG, per germline (reference sequence). V lost 5 bases, J lost 0 bases, and 9 bases stayed unmatched. CDR3 in amino acids: CAWDKPGQGLNTEAFF. The CDR3 bases are TGTGCCTGGGATAAACCGGGACAGGGGTTGAACACTGAAGCTTTCTTT.

V is TRBV5-6 and J is TRBJ1-5; the D gene is possibly TRBD1 (6 bases). The CDR3 is made up of 15 amino acids. The V end lost 4 bases, the J end lost 2 bases, and 13 bases lay between the germline ends. In germline, CDR1 is SGHDT, CDR2 YYEEEE. The CDR3 protein is CASSPGPGGNQPQHF. In nucleotides, the CDR3 is TGTGCCAGCAGCCCTGGTCCAGGGGGCAATCAGCCCCAGCATTTT.

The genes are TRBV27 and TRBJ1-3, with a possible D match to TRBD1 (6 bases). V was trimmed by 1 base and J by 8 bases, leaving 12 bases between them. Germline-derived CDR1 and CDR2 are MNHEY and SMNVEV (reference sequence). This CDR3 spans 14 amino acids. The CDR3 sequence is CASSLYRDTDTIYF. CDR3 sequence (DNA): TGTGCCAGCAGTTTATACAGGGATACGGACACCATATATTTT.

The V call is TRBV5-4, the J call TRBJ1-1, with D tentatively TRBD1 (5 bases). Trimming stripped 4 bases from V and 0 bases from J, with 13 bases between. Germline-derived CDR1 and CDR2 are SGHNT and YYREEE (reference sequence). This CDR3 contains 15 residues. The CDR3 region has the DNA TGTGCCAGCAGCGCTTACGGGGGGATGAACACTGAAGCTTTCTTT. As protein: CASSAYGGMNTEAFF. Drawing the rest from reference TRBV5-4 and TRBJ1-1, the complete variable domain is ETGVTQSPTHLIKTRGQQVTLRCSSQSGHNTVSWYQQALGQGPQFIFQYYREEENGRGNFPPRFSGLQFPNYSSELNVNALELDDSALYLCASSAYGGMNTEAFFGQGTRLTVV.

The table lists this clone with a few counts. The chain recombines TRBV29-1 with TRBJ1-1; D may be TRBD1 (5 bases). Trimming shortened V by 5 bases and J by 7 bases, and 20 bases separated the two germline ends. The CDR3 contains 14 residues. From germline, CDR1 is SQVTM and CDR2 ANQGSEA. CDR3 residues: CSVTRQILNGEAFF. The CDR3 region has the DNA TGCAGCGTTACCCGACAGATCTTGAACGGTGAAGCTTTCTTT.

V gene TRBV18 combines with J gene TRBJ2-5, with D unresolved. Germline V gene lookup returns CDR1 KGHSH and CDR2 LQKENI. Trimming pared 4 bases from V and 1 base from J, leaving 4 bases between. The CDR3 runs to 12 residues. Here the CDR3 reads CASSLPQETQYF. DNA of the CDR3: TGTGCCAGCTCACTTCCCCAAGAGACCCAGTACTTC.

This chain uses TRBV6-5 with TRBJ1-1, with 7 nucleotides matching TRBD1. Germline V gene sequence: CDR1 MNHEY, CDR2 SVGAGI. The V gene end was trimmed by 5 bases and the J gene end by 1 base; junction bases not matched to a gene: 4. This CDR3 comprises 14 residues. CDR3 DNA sequence: TGTGCCAGCAGTCGGGACAGCGAGAACACTGAAGCTTTCTTT. Protein sequence: CASSRDSENTEAFF.

The V call is TRBV7-9, the J call TRBJ2-5; 9 bases are a match to TRBD2. CDR1 is SEHNR and CDR2 is FQNEAQ in the germline V gene (reference sequence). CDR3 length: 14 residues. V was pared by 5 bases and J by 4 bases, with 5 bases of the junction left unmatched. As DNA, the CDR3 is TGTGCCAGCAGCACCGCGGGAGGGTCAGAGACCCAGTACTTC. Protein sequence: CASSTAGGSETQYF.

In DNA form, the CDR3 reads TGTGCCATCAGTGAGTCTGTAGCGCCTGGGACCGGGGAGCTGTTTTTT. Its protein is CAISESVAPGTGELFF. The J gene is TRBJ2-2, the V gene TRBV10-3; D perhaps matches TRBD2 (5 bases). CDR1 and CDR2 (germline): ENHRY, SYGVKD. The ends were cut back, 0 bases at V and 5 bases at J, with 13 bases in the middle. The length of the CDR3 is 16 residues.

The chain combines TRBV11-3 with TRBJ2-1, with a tentative D call TRBD2 (5 bases). This CDR3 comprises 13 residues. With 4 bases removed from V and 8 bases from J, the gap between germline ends came to 12 bases. Germline loops: CDR1 SGHNT, CDR2 YENEEA. CDR3 protein: CASSSYQEDEQFF. CDR3 in DNA: TGTGCCAGCAGCTCCTACCAGGAGGATGAGCAGTTCTTC.

This clone occurred a few times. The chain joins TRBV19 to TRBJ2-5; TRBD1 might be the D (6 bases). Looked up from germline, CDR1 is LNHDA and CDR2 is SQIVND (reference sequence). CDR3 length equals 13 residues. With 11 bases removed from V and 1 base from J, the gap between germline ends came to 14 bases. DNA of the CDR3: TGTGCCGTAGGACAACAGGGCCAAGAGACCCAGTACTTC. It yields the protein CAVGQQGQETQYF.

The chain employs TRBV27 and TRBJ1-6; D is unresolved. The CDR3 runs to 12 residues. V lost 4 bases and J 8 bases, leaving 6 bases between the germline ends. Germline CDR1 MNHEY, CDR2 SMNVEV (reference sequence). The CDR3 DNA reads TGTGCCAGCAGTTCTATGGATTCACCCCTCCACTTT. It is translated as CASSSMDSPLHF.

The chain couples TRBV30 to TRBJ2-7; 9 nucleotides line up with TRBD2. This CDR3 contains 13 residues. Germline V lookup: CDR1 GTSNPN, CDR2 SVGIG (reference sequence). The V and J ends lost 4 bases and 5 bases, in that order; junction bases with no gene match: 6. CDR3 in DNA: TGTGCCTGGAACGGCGGGAGGGCCAACGAGCAGTACTTC. Its translation: CAWNGGRANEQYF. The complete variable domain, with remaining parts taken from reference TRBV30 and TRBJ2-7, reads SQTIHQWPATLVQPVGSPLSLECTVEGTSNPNLYWYRQAAGRGLQLLFYSVGIGQISSEVPQNLSASRPQDRQFILSSKKLLLSDSGFYLCAWNGGRANEQYFGPGTRLTVT.

The CDR3 DNA follows: TGTGCCAGCAGCGTAGAGAGCAATCAGCCCCAGCATTTT. Amino acids: CASSVESNQPQHF. The chain has TRBV9 and TRBJ1-5; D not certain. V lost 0 bases and J 1 base, leaving 2 bases between the germline ends. Germline V CDR1 and CDR2: SGDLS, YYNGEE. This CDR3 has 13 amino acids.

This chain connects TRBV20-1 to TRBJ1-2, with a tentative D call TRBD1 (5 bases). The length of the CDR3 is 11 residues. Trimming removed 7 bases at V and 8 bases at J, with 14 bases between. Germline loops: CDR1 DFQATT, CDR2 SNEGSKA (reference sequence). The CDR3 nucleotides read TGCAGTGGGTATACAGGTCGGGGCTACACCTTC. Translating it yields CSGYTGRGYTF.

The V and J genes are TRBV28 and TRBJ2-3; 10 nucleotides agree with TRBD2. Germline V gene data show CDR1 as MDHEN and CDR2 as SYDVKM. There are 16 residues in the CDR3. With 5 bases clipped from V and 1 base from J, the junction kept 6 bases outside the gene matches. This chain's CDR3 is CASSKREGLGTDTQYF. Written as DNA, the CDR3 is TGTGCCAGCAGTAAGCGGGAGGGGTTGGGCACAGATACGCAGTATTTT.

The V gene is TRBV2, the J gene TRBJ1-5; D ambiguous. This CDR3 comprises 13 residues. Trimming pared 3 bases from V and 0 bases from J, leaving 3 bases between. The germline V gene has CDR1 SNHLY and CDR2 FYNNEI. CDR3 bases: TGTGCCAGCAGTGACAGTAGCAATCAGCCCCAGCATTTT. Translating gives CASSDSSNQPQHF.

CDR3 DNA sequence: TGTGCCAGCAGCGTAGGAGGGAGAACAGAGACCCAGTACTTC. Translating gives CASSVGGRTETQYF. The chain couples TRBV9 to TRBJ2-5, with D perhaps matching TRBD2 (5 bases). V lost 0 bases and J lost 4, with 10 bases in between. There are 14 residues in the CDR3. Germline CDR1 and CDR2: SGDLS and YYNGEE.